This T cell receptor beta chain comes out of a study of long-term antiretroviral therapy in people with HIV. Study-wide results and limits: Pre-ART clonal expansions dominated every time point's repertoire. In HIV, the repertoires covered a tighter span of CDR3 lengths than in controls.

Comments on this clone: Its antigen is currently unknown.

The ends lost 7 bases at V and 7 bases at J; junction bases unmatched: 16. From germline, CDR1 is SQVTM and CDR2 ANQGSEA. This CDR3 spans 15 amino acids. Samples were assayed with immunoSEQ v3.0 at survey level. Produced via immunoSEQ multiplex PCR; TCRdb's table is partial and in-frame only. The data hold 20,000 to 30,000 clones, with around 85% observed a single time. The chain has TRBV29-1 and TRBJ2-1; 7 bases match TRBD2. The starting material was unsorted PBMCs, obtained 2.3 years after starting antiretroviral therapy. The sequence was collected from a man between 35 and 55 years old with HIV. CDR3 coding DNA: TGCAGCGCCGGGCGGGGGATGGCTATGGGAAATGAGCAGTTCTTC. Protein: CSAGRGMAMGNEQFF.